A selection of T cell receptor beta chains follows, all from one sample in a study of control samples from healthy donors and cancer patients. Produced via immunoSEQ multiplex PCR; TCRdb's table is partial and in-frame only. The data contain around 70,000 clones, around 86% of them singletons. Sequencing was carried out using PBMCs. The receptor source for this set is a woman aged 45-60 years with colorectal cancer. Both conserved end residues are part of each CDR3. The order of the fields is V gene, D gene, J gene, CDR3 protein, CDR3 DNA. The D gene is left open where the match is weak.

v_call: TRBV7-2
d_call: TRBD1
j_call: TRBJ1-2
cdr3_aa: CASSLAVGQLYGYTF
cdr3_nt: TGTGCCAGCAGCTTAGCCGTGGGACAGCTCTATGGCTACACCTTC

v_call: TRBV7-9
d_call: TRBD1
j_call: TRBJ2-5
cdr3_aa: CASSLTGVEKTQYF
cdr3_nt: TGTGCCAGCAGCTTGACAGGGGTAGAAAAGACCCAGTACTTC

v_call: TRBV7-2
d_call: TRBD1
j_call: TRBJ1-2
cdr3_aa: CASSLVGGQGGRGYTF
cdr3_nt: TGTGCCAGCAGCTTAGTCGGGGGACAGGGCGGCCGGGGCTACACCTTC

v_call: TRBV7-2
d_call: .
j_call: TRBJ1-2
cdr3_aa: CASSSLGGSGYTF
cdr3_nt: TGTGCCAGCAGCAGCTTGGGGGGGAGTGGCTACACCTTC

v_call: TRBV2
d_call: TRBD1
j_call: TRBJ1-5
cdr3_aa: CASRGQNNQPQHF
cdr3_nt: TGTGCCAGCAGGGGACAGAACAATCAGCCCCAGCATTTT

v_call: TRBV28
d_call: .
j_call: TRBJ1-2
cdr3_aa: CASSLLPQGHYGYTF
cdr3_nt: TGTGCCAGCAGTCTCCTGCCACAGGGCCACTATGGCTACACCTTC

v_call: TRBV29-1
d_call: .
j_call: TRBJ1-1
cdr3_aa: CSVRGRNARVWMNTEAFF
cdr3_nt: TGCAGCGTTCGAGGGCGGAATGCCAGGGTTTGGATGAACACTGAAGCTTTCTTT

v_call: TRBV9
d_call: .
j_call: TRBJ2-1
cdr3_aa: CASSVDGATYNEQFF
cdr3_nt: TGTGCCAGCAGCGTAGACGGGGCGACCTACAATGAGCAGTTCTTC

v_call: TRBV7-2
d_call: TRBD1
j_call: TRBJ1-2
cdr3_aa: CASSLGTGQGYTF
cdr3_nt: TGTGCCAGCAGCCTAGGGACAGGGCAAGGCTACACCTTC

v_call: TRBV12-3/TRBV12-4
d_call: .
j_call: TRBJ1-2
cdr3_aa: CASSQGHGGYTF
cdr3_nt: TGTGCCAGCAGTCAGGGACATGGTGGCTACACCTTC

v_call: TRBV6-5
d_call: .
j_call: TRBJ1-3
cdr3_aa: CASGVSGGAGNTIYF
cdr3_nt: TGTGCCAGCGGCGTCTCGGGAGGGGCTGGAAACACCATATATTTT